This T cell receptor beta chain derives from a study of blood T cell repertoires in COVID-19. Background on the study: Acute and convalescent COVID-19 samples came from the United States, Italy and Spain. Sources were T cells, B-cell-depleted T cells, or PBMCs; the material itself was cDNA or gDNA.

The CDR3 has 13 residues. Per the germline V gene, CDR1 is KGHDR and CDR2 is SFDVKD. V lost 2 bases and J lost 3, with 6 bases in between. Original analysis: Reference gene primer amplification in the assay estimated nucleated cell counts. This table comes from immunoSEQ multiplex PCR, and its TCRdb copy is limited to in-frame clones, with some not included. V, J and clone size were drawn from that table, and D and trimming were deduced from the DNA. Of roughly 160,000 clones listed, around four fifths were seen once; the top ten hold 6.5% to 9%. Patients of the Seattle cohort, enrolled during active infection, were followed longitudinally.

Sequenced input: peripheral blood. This clonotype originated in a woman of 80 years or more with COVID-19, enrolled during active disease. V is TRBV24-1 and J is TRBJ1-2, with no clear D. The CDR3 region has the DNA TGTGCCACCAGTGATTCTCGAGACTATGGCTACACCTTC. It encodes CATSDSRDYGYTF.